Described below is a single T cell receptor (beta chain) sequence and its context. The germline V gene has CDR1 MNHEY and CDR2 SMNVEV (reference sequence). V trimming: 7 bases; J trimming: 8 bases; junction bases outside the gene matches: 13. The CDR3 length is 15 residues. This sample is part of a study of shared clonotypes between healthy human individuals. Clones were read by immunoSEQ multiplex PCR, and TCRdb kept only the in-frame ones, dropping some. The repertoire has about 1.5 million clones, roughly 96% of them found once; the top ten carry over 1%. The TCR sequence derives from a man aged 25 to 40 in good health. Sequencing was done on a sample of naive CD4+ T cells sorted from blood. Subset reported: CD45RA+ positively selected. The rearrangement uses TRBV27 and TRBJ2-1, with 8 bases aligning to TRBD1. The CDR3: CASTVRGETGDEQFF. CDR3 DNA sequence: TGTGCCAGCACGGTTCGCGGGGAGACAGGGGATGAGCAGTTCTTC.